This T cell receptor (beta chain) was captured by sequencing in a study of response to subunit inactivated influenza vaccine. Study outcomes and limitations: The authors put forward the suggestion that each seasonal influenza vaccination may bring in only a limited number of new T cells.

TCRdb passed the RT-PCR reads through MiXCR, listing each CDR3 protein once. This table holds roughly 630,000 distinct CDR3 sequences, about 14% found once. This clonotype was seen at least ten times. Antigen unknown. The germline V gene encodes CDR1 SGHRS and CDR2 YFSETQ. This CDR3 contains 14 residues. Trimming took off 0 bases at V and 2 bases at J, with 9 bases between the two ends. The rearrangement joins TRBV5-1 to TRBJ2-7; D gene ambiguous. The source is a middle-aged man who received an inactivated influenza vaccine. The starting material was PBMCs from blood, obtained around 15 days before vaccination. CDR3 region: CASSLVGIPYEQYF. CDR3 sequence (DNA): TGCGCCAGCAGCTTGGTAGGAATCCCCTACGAGCAGTACTTC.